The clone carrying this TCR beta chain was seen more than once but under ten times. Its antigen is undetermined. These data originate in a study of identical twins. The study, taken as a whole, reports: Its conclusions, products of cross-sectional statistical analysis, did not come from following the same donors. Invariant T cells like MAIT and iNKT could partly confound the zero-insertion analyses.

The CDR3 contains 15 residues. Germline CDR1 is LGHNT and CDR2 is FRNRAP. Trimming shortened V by 0 bases and J by 5 bases, and 10 bases separated the two germline ends. Via MiXCR, TCRdb re-called the 5' RACE reads, giving one row per CDR3 protein. Altogether 200,000 to 250,000 distinct CDR3 sequences are present, about an eighth being singletons, with the ten largest covering 7% to 9%. The clonotype originates from a woman aged 18-29 years in good health. The sequencing sample was made of memory (CD45RO+) T cells sorted from blood. The chain joins TRBV12-5 to TRBJ2-2, with a tentative D call TRBD2 (5 bases). The chain's CDR3 is CASGLVLGGTGELFF. The CDR3 region has the DNA TGTGCTAGTGGTTTGGTACTTGGCGGGACCGGGGAGCTGTTTTTT.